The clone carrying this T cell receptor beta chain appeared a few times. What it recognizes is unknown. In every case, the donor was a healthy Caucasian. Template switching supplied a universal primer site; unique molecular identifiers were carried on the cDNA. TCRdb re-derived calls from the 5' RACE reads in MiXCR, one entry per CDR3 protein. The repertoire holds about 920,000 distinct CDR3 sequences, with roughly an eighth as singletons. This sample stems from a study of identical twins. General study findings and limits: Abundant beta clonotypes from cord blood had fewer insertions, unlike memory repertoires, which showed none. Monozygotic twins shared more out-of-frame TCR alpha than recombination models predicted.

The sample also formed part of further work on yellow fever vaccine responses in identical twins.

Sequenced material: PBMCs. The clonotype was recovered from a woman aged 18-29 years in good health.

The CDR3 reads CSARDQRGRDQYF. The CDR3 bases are TGCAGTGCTAGAGACCAGCGGGGCAGGGACCAGTACTTC. The chain is built from TRBV20-1 and TRBJ2-5; 7 bases agree with TRBD2. The length of the CDR3 is 13 residues. V shed 0 bases and J 10 bases; nucleotides not matched to a gene: 8. Germline CDR1 DFQATT, CDR2 SNEGSKA (reference sequence).